The clone carrying this T cell receptor (beta chain) was seen repeatedly, ten times or more. The sample comes from a study of identical twins. TCRdb fed the 5' RACE reads into MiXCR, producing one record per CDR3 protein. The sample contains 400,000 to 500,000 distinct CDR3 sequences, under 20% of which appear only once. The junction had 6 bases not matched to a gene; V was cut back by 0 bases and J by 4 bases. The CDR3 is 16 residues long. Germline CDR1 ENHRY, CDR2 SYGVKD. The V gene is TRBV10-3, the J gene TRBJ1-2; 9 bases are shared with TRBD1. The source material was naive T cells sorted from blood. The sequence came from a middle-aged man in good health. CDR3 coding DNA: TGTGCCATCAGTGAGTCCCATGACAGGGGGGTCTATGGCTACACCTTC. Residues: CAISESHDRGVYGYTF.